Listed here are 16 T cell receptor beta chains from one sample, sequenced in a study of molecular identifiers for immune sequencing clone quantification (dated by TCRdb to 2016 to 2019). Libraries were constructed by PCR. Sequencing was carried out with an Illumina HiSeq 4000. TCRdb reprocessing: public reads trimmed at Q25 with fastp, clones called with MiXCR, in-frame beta chains kept. When rows share a CDR3 protein, they turn into one entry using the most common DNA and genes. Across this sample there are 600,000 to 650,000 distinct CDR3 sequences, with just under 20% seen only once. The ten biggest clones cover around 0.9% of the sample. The sample consisted of naive CD8+ T cells from blood, with Jurkat cell RNA spiked in. The cell subset or site label, as the study defines it: FACS-sorted CD8+CD4-CCR7+CD45RA+ naive T cells. All receptors come from a human donor in good health. Some libraries in this study had Jurkat cell RNA spiked in.

The chain employs TRBV20-1 and TRBJ2-3; 7 bases fit TRBD1. Near its end, the DNA agrees better with TRBJ1-5, so the J call may be wrong. Germline V gene data show CDR1 as DFQATT and CDR2 as SNEGSKA (reference sequence). The CDR3 is 18 residues long. CDR3 DNA: TGCAGTGCTAGAGAGGTTAGCGGGAGGGGACAGCGCACAGATACGCAGCATTTT. Residues: CSAREVSGRGQRTDTQHF.

A remark on this clonotype: A much larger clone differs from this one at a single base, so this may be a read error. The V gene is TRBV4-1, the J gene TRBJ1-5, with 7 bases identical to TRBD1. Looked up from germline, CDR1 is MGHRA and CDR2 is YSYEKL. There are 14 residues in the CDR3. The CDR3 DNA sequence: TGCGCCAGCAGCCAAATGACAGGGAATCAGCCCCAGCGTTTT. Encoded protein: CASSQMTGNQPQRF.

This clonotype was observed a handful of times. The rearrangement links TRBV5-6 to TRBJ2-7; 7 bases fit TRBD2. Germline V CDR1 and CDR2: SGHDT, YYEEEE. V was pared by 6 bases and J by 4 bases, with 10 bases of the junction left unmatched. The CDR3 has 14 amino acids. The CDR3 protein is CASTPMRGRYEQYF. For the CDR3, the DNA is TGTGCCAGCACCCCTATGCGGGGGAGATACGAGCAGTACTTC.

This clonotype showed up many times. The gene calls are TRBV11-2 and TRBJ2-1; perhaps TRBD2 as D (6 bases). With 5 bases removed from V and 6 bases from J, the gap between germline ends came to 11 bases. The CDR3 is 13 residues long. CDR1 is SGHAT and CDR2 is FQNNGV in the germline V gene. The DNA of the CDR3 is TGTGCCAGCAGCCTAACTAGCACCAATGAGCAGTTCTTC. Amino acids: CASSLTSTNEQFF.

This clonotype has a single count. The chain is built from TRBV20-1 and TRBJ2-1; 10 nucleotides line up with TRBD2. Trimming at V came to 0 bases and at J to 7 bases, leaving 9 bases not matched to a gene. The CDR3 length is 16 residues. The germline V gene has CDR1 DFQATT and CDR2 SNEGSKA (reference sequence). CDR3 region: CSARDRKLAGMNEQFF. The CDR3 coding sequence is TGCAGTGCTAGAGATAGAAAACTAGCGGGAATGAATGAGCAGTTCTTC.

Concerning this clonotype: The CDR3 does not close with the conserved phenylalanine or tryptophan, likely indicating a read error. The chain is built from TRBV19 and TRBJ1-1; TRBD1 matches at 7 bases. With 6 bases clipped from V and 5 bases from J, the junction kept 3 bases outside the gene matches. The CDR3 totals 12 residues. The germline CDR1 and CDR2 sequences are LNHDA and SQIVND (reference sequence). The CDR3 DNA reads as TGTGCCAGTAGATCAGGGGGAACTGAAGCTTTCCTT. This sequence encodes CASRSGGTEAFL.

This clonotype was detected many times. The chain recombines TRBV5-5 with TRBJ2-5, with 13 bases matching TRBD2. This CDR3 comprises 19 residues. CDR1 and CDR2 from the germline V gene are SGHKS and YYEKEE (reference sequence). V was clipped by 0 bases and J by 1 base; unmatched bases: 9. CDR3 loop: CASSLGDLGLAGTQETQYF. As DNA, the CDR3 is TGTGCCAGCAGCTTGGGGGACTTGGGACTAGCGGGGACCCAAGAGACCCAGTACTTC.

This clonotype showed up many times. This chain links TRBV15 with TRBJ2-1; 8 bases are a match to TRBD1. V gave up 5 bases and J gave up 8 bases; unmatched junction bases: 8. Germline V gene lookup returns CDR1 LNHNV and CDR2 YYDKDF (reference sequence). The CDR3 runs 14 residues. The CDR3 nucleotides read TGTGCCACCAGCGCAGAACAGGGGGTGGATGAGCAGTTCTTC. Amino acids: CATSAEQGVDEQFF.

About this clonotype: No conserved phenylalanine or tryptophan is present at the end of the CDR3, so a read error is the likely explanation. The V call is TRBV20-1, the J call TRBJ2-7; 9 nucleotides match TRBD2. The CDR3 sequence is 13 residues long. V lost 5 bases and J lost 5; bases outside the gene matches: 7. Germline loops: CDR1 DFQATT, CDR2 SNEGSKA (reference sequence). In DNA, the CDR3 is TGCAGTGCTGGCGGGACTAGCACGCACGAGCAGTACTCC. Protein: CSAGGTSTHEQYS.

A word on this clonotype: With a much larger clone just one base away, this may be a read error. The chain combines TRBV10-1 with TRBJ2-5; D is ambiguous. This CDR3 has 13 amino acids. CDR1 is WNHNN, CDR2 SYGVQD, per germline (reference sequence). V was cut by 5 bases and J by 3 bases, with 10 bases left in between. The DNA for the CDR3 is TGCGCCAGCAGTTCCCCAGAAAAAGAGACCCAGTACTTC. Translation: CASSSPEKETQYF.

This clonotype was detected a few times. The V gene is TRBV12-5, the J gene TRBJ2-3, with 10 bases aligning to TRBD2. This CDR3 comprises 16 residues. Germline V gene sequence: CDR1 LGHNT, CDR2 FRNRAP. With V trimmed by 6 bases and J by 1 base, 7 bases remained unmatched. CDR3 DNA: TGTGCTAGTGGCCTTTCCCTAGCGGGAGGCACAGATACGCAGTATTTT. Encoded protein: CASGLSLAGGTDTQYF.

On this clonotype itself: This could be a read error, since a much larger clone is one nucleotide away. V gene TRBV6-5 combines with J gene TRBJ1-1, with D tentatively TRBD1 (6 bases). This CDR3 is built from 14 residues. CDR1 and CDR2 (germline): MNHEY, SVGAGI. Trimming left V 6 bases short and J 6 bases short, with 17 bases between. CDR3 DNA sequence: TGTGCCAGCAGACACCAGGGGAAGGTCGCTGAAGCTTTCTTT. This codes for CASRHQGKVAEAFF.

A single count supports this clonotype. A much more abundant neighbour one base away suggests this may be a read error. The chain is built from TRBV10-2 and TRBJ1-1; D call uncertain. The germline V gene has CDR1 WSHSY and CDR2 SAAADI. The CDR3 sequence is 12 residues long. The CDR3 sequence is CAGSEPRTEAFF. The CDR3 nucleotides are TGCGCCGGCAGTGAACCGCGCACTGAAGCTTTCTTT.

With respect to this clonotype: The junction and the germline gene differ at one end; a read error may be behind it. The V call is TRBV6-5, the J call TRBJ1-5; D uncertain. This CDR3 has 15 amino acids. The V gene's germline CDR1 is MNHEY and CDR2 SVGAGI. The CDR3 loop is CASSYSQHANLPQHF. CDR3 in DNA: TGTGCCAGCAGTTACTCCCAACACGCGAATCTGCCCCAGCATTTT.

The genes are TRBV29-1 and TRBJ2-7; 11 bases map to TRBD1. Germline trimming cut 2 bases from V and 3 bases from J; bases unmatched to any gene: 9. The germline gives CDR1 SQVTM, CDR2 ANQGSEA. This CDR3 is built from 16 residues. Here the CDR3 DNA reads TGCAGCGTTGAAAGGTTAGGGGACAGGGGGTACTACGAGCAGTACTTC. It translates to CSVERLGDRGYYEQYF.

A remark on this clonotype: This could be a read error, since a much larger clone is one nucleotide away. The rearrangement uses TRBV12-5 and TRBJ1-4, with TRBD1 matching over 7 bases. Per the germline V gene, CDR1 is LGHNT and CDR2 is FRNRAP. The CDR3 extends over 15 amino acids. Here the CDR3 reads CASGLDVTGTEKLLF. In DNA form, the CDR3 reads TGTGCTAGTGGTTTGGACGTGACAGGGACTGAAAAACTGCTTTTT.